A single sample is the source of the 22 T cell receptor beta chains below, sequenced in a study of Ad26.COV2.S vaccination and SARS-CoV-2 variants. Treatment meaning: 15 to 20 received Ad26.COV2.S at low or high dose, single or two shots; a few received placebo; per-sample allocation not given. Material that was analyzed had been drawn on day 63 after the first vaccine or placebo injection. Profiling relied on immunoSEQ multiplex PCR, and the TCRdb table lists in-frame clones only, not all of them. Among about 350,000 clones listed, 75% to 90% were seen once. This specimen consisted of peripheral blood, obtained in a trial of Ad26.COV2.S vaccine versus placebo. The receptors originated from a person aged 18 to 65 who received the Ad26.COV2.S COVID-19 vaccine or a placebo.

V and J are TRBV12-3 or TRBV12-4 and TRBJ2-1, with D uncertain. The CDR3 length is 13 residues. Deletions cut 7 bases from V and 1 base from J, with 8 bases between. The DNA of the CDR3 is TGTGCCAGCACGGAAGTTTCCTACAATGAGCAGTTCTTC. Its protein is CASTEVSYNEQFF.

The chain uses TRBV2 and TRBJ2-7; D not certain. CDR1 and CDR2 from the germline V gene are SNHLY and FYNNEI. This CDR3 contains 13 residues. Deletions cut 2 bases from V and 4 bases from J, with 9 bases between. CDR3 in DNA: TGTGCCAGCAGTGAACTTCCCAGATACGAGCAGTACTTC. Translation: CASSELPRYEQYF. Drawing the rest from reference TRBV2 and TRBJ2-7, the complete variable domain is EPEVTQTPSHQVTQMGQEVILRCVPISNHLYFYWYRQILGQKVEFLVSFYNNEISEKSEIFDDQFSVERPDGSNFTLKIRSTKLEDSAMYFCASSELPRYEQYFGPGTRLTVT.

This chain connects TRBV4-1 to TRBJ2-7; D is perhaps TRBD1 or TRBD2 (5 bases each). V lost 4 bases to trimming and J lost 0 bases, with 19 bases between them. This CDR3 has 17 residues. Germline V gene lookup returns CDR1 MGHRA and CDR2 YSYEKL. CDR3 protein: CASSPVVRGTSSYEQYF. The CDR3 nucleotides are TGCGCCAGCAGCCCCGTGGTCCGGGGCACGAGCTCCTACGAGCAGTACTTC.

This clone has only one observation. The J gene is TRBJ1-5, the V gene TRBV19; 8 bases match TRBD1. This CDR3 is 15 amino acids long. The V gene's germline CDR1 is LNHDA and CDR2 SQIVND (reference sequence). J gave up 6 bases and V 4 bases, and 8 bases lay outside the gene matches. In DNA, the CDR3 is TGTGCCAGTAGTACCGATCCAGGGGGCCTTCAGCCCCAGCATTTT. Translating it yields CASSTDPGGLQPQHF.

V and J are TRBV5-6 and TRBJ1-5, with D unclear. The CDR3 sequence is 12 residues long. From germline, CDR1 is SGHDT and CDR2 YYEEEE. Trimming took 0 bases from V and 5 from J, leaving 3 bases between them. CDR3 nucleotides: TGTGCCAGCAGCTTGGTCGATCAGCCCCAGCATTTT. Translated, it gives CASSLVDQPQHF.

The chain carries TRBV2 and TRBJ2-7; the D gene is possibly TRBD2 (6 bases). From germline, CDR1 is SNHLY and CDR2 FYNNEI. Trimming cost V 8 bases and J 3 bases, with 8 bases left between them. This CDR3 has 11 amino acids. The CDR3: CASGGNYEQYF. The CDR3 nucleotides read TGTGCCAGCGGGGGGAACTACGAGCAGTACTTC. Complete variable domain (other parts from reference TRBV2 and TRBJ2-7): EPEVTQTPSHQVTQMGQEVILRCVPISNHLYFYWYRQILGQKVEFLVSFYNNEISEKSEIFDDQFSVERPDGSNFTLKIRSTKLEDSAMYFCASGGNYEQYFGPGTRLTVT.

The DNA of the CDR3 is TGTGCCAGCAGCTTTAGGGGTCCTCCCGGGACAGGGGAAGAGACCCAGTACTTC. Translating it yields CASSFRGPPGTGEETQYF. This chain uses TRBV7-9 with TRBJ2-5, with 10 bases identical to TRBD1. The CDR3 has 18 residues. V was clipped by 3 bases and J by 3 bases; unmatched bases: 13. Germline V gene lookup returns CDR1 SEHNR and CDR2 FQNEAQ (reference sequence).

The gene calls are TRBV7-2 and TRBJ1-6, with a weak D call TRBD1 (5 bases). In germline, CDR1 is SGHTA, CDR2 FQGNSA. V was shortened by 1 base and J by 8 bases, with 12 bases between the two germline ends. CDR3 length: 15 residues. This CDR3 reads CASSLDGAVDSPLHF. In DNA form, the CDR3 reads TGTGCCAGCAGCTTAGATGGGGCAGTGGATTCACCCCTCCACTTT.

The chain uses TRBV19 and TRBJ1-2; no clear D gene. Germline values: CDR1 LNHDA, CDR2 SQIVND (reference sequence). CDR3 size: 14 residues. V was cut by 7 bases and J by 6 bases, with 18 bases left in between. The CDR3 loop reads CASNKAVGSDGYTF. The DNA for the CDR3 is TGTGCCAGTAATAAGGCCGTAGGGTCGGATGGCTACACCTTC.

CDR3 amino acids: CASSQEGVDPEAFF. Written as DNA, the CDR3 is TGTGCCAGCAGCCAAGAGGGGGTCGACCCTGAAGCTTTCTTT. V usage is TRBV4-2 and J usage is TRBJ1-1; maybe TRBD1 (5 bases). From germline, CDR1 is LGHNA and CDR2 YNFKEQ. With 0 bases removed from V and 6 bases from J, the gap between germline ends came to 11 bases. CDR3 size: 14 residues.

This chain joins TRBV6-5 and TRBJ1-5, with TRBD1 matching 7 bases. Germline V gives CDR1 MNHEY, CDR2 SVGAGI. The CDR3 spans 14 residues. The junction had 8 bases not matched to a gene; V was cut back by 6 bases and J by 6 bases. CDR3 DNA: TGTGCCAGCAGGACGAGACAGGGTGGTCAGCCCCAGCATTTT. Translating gives CASRTRQGGQPQHF.

The rearrangement uses TRBV7-9 and TRBJ2-5; tentative D call: TRBD2 (6 bases). The CDR3 sequence is 14 residues long. Trimming took 5 bases from V and 5 from J, leaving 15 bases between them. CDR1 is SEHNR, CDR2 FQNEAQ, per germline (reference sequence). The DNA of the CDR3 is TGTGCCAGCAGCCCCGGGGGAATAAGGGAGACCCAGTACTTC. Its protein product is CASSPGGIRETQYF.

This clone was recorded only once. The V and J genes are TRBV30 and TRBJ2-2; D not resolved. V lost 2 bases and J 2 bases, leaving 12 bases between the germline ends. CDR3 length equals 15 residues. In germline, CDR1 is GTSNPN, CDR2 SVGIG (reference sequence). The CDR3 nucleotides are TGTGCCTGGAGTCTGACCCCCCTCAACACCGGGGAGCTGTTTTTT. Translation gives CAWSLTPLNTGELFF.

The chain is built from TRBV2 and TRBJ1-3, with D maybe TRBD1 (5 bases). The germline V gene has CDR1 SNHLY and CDR2 FYNNEI. The CDR3 covers 14 residues. The V gene lost 3 bases and the J gene lost 7 bases, with 13 bases spanning the gap. CDR3 loop: CASSEGPVANTIYF. CDR3 in DNA: TGTGCCAGCAGTGAGGGGCCAGTCGCGAACACCATATATTTT.

This chain joins TRBV9 and TRBJ2-2, with TRBD2 matching over 7 bases. The CDR3 is 16 amino acids. Per the germline V gene, CDR1 is SGDLS and CDR2 is YYNGEE. The junction had 6 bases not matched to a gene; V was cut back by 1 base and J by 3 bases. CDR3 in DNA: TGTGCCAGCAGCGTAACCGGGAGGCCCGACACCGGGGAGCTGTTTTTT. Translation: CASSVTGRPDTGELFF.

The V call is TRBV20-1, the J call TRBJ1-2; D perhaps matches TRBD1 (5 bases). The CDR3 sequence is 11 residues long. Trimming removed 6 bases at V and 6 bases at J, with 11 bases between. CDR1 is DFQATT, CDR2 SNEGSKA, per germline (reference sequence). DNA of the CDR3: TGCAGTGCCCGGTCGGGGCATGGCTACACCTTC. Translation gives CSARSGHGYTF.

The CDR3 region is CASSLGGESYSPLHF. As DNA, the CDR3 is TGTGCCAGCAGCCTGGGGGGTGAGTCTTATTCACCCCTCCACTTT. The chain has TRBV25-1 and TRBJ1-6, with D possibly matching TRBD1 (5 bases). The CDR3 consists of 15 residues. From germline, CDR1 is MGHDK and CDR2 SYGVNS. V was clipped by 6 bases and J by 8 bases, with 17 bases between them.

The rearrangement links TRBV5-1 to TRBJ1-4; a weak D match, TRBD1 (6 bases). This CDR3 is 15 amino acids long. The V end lost 0 bases, the J end lost 4 bases, and 10 bases lay between the germline ends. Germline V gene lookup returns CDR1 SGHRS and CDR2 YFSETQ. Written as DNA, the CDR3 is TGCGCCAGCAGCTTGGCAACGGACAGTAATGAAAAACTGTTTTTT. It translates to CASSLATDSNEKLFF.

The chain combines TRBV11-3 with TRBJ2-1; a possible D gene is TRBD2 (6 bases). V dropped 6 bases and J dropped 9 bases, with 12 bases sitting between them. CDR3 length: 12 residues. The germline gives CDR1 SGHNT, CDR2 YENEEA. The CDR3 spells CASSSFGGEQFF. Written as DNA, the CDR3 is TGTGCCAGCAGTTCATTCGGGGGTGAGCAGTTCTTC.

The chain joins TRBV6-1 to TRBJ2-2; 8 nucleotides agree with TRBD1. The trim removed 2 bases at V and 4 bases at J, leaving 6 bases unmatched. From germline, CDR1 is MNHNS and CDR2 SASEGT. The CDR3 is 16 residues long. The CDR3 loop is CASSEIGQGATGELFF. The CDR3 DNA sequence: TGTGCCAGCAGTGAAATTGGTCAGGGGGCCACCGGGGAGCTGTTTTTT.

The chain is built from TRBV7-2 and TRBJ2-7, with TRBD1 identical over 10 bases. Germline V gene lookup returns CDR1 SGHTA and CDR2 FQGNSA. Trimming took 5 bases from V and 5 from J; bases not matched to a gene: 3. The CDR3 loop spans 13 amino acids. The CDR3 DNA is TGTGCCAGCAGCGCGGACAGGGGGAACGAGCAGTACTTC. This sequence encodes CASSADRGNEQYF.

The CDR3 region is CASTLSGVSSGANVLTF. The CDR3 DNA follows: TGTGCCAGCACCTTAAGCGGGGTGAGCTCTGGGGCCAACGTCCTGACTTTC. The chain links TRBV9 to TRBJ2-6; 7 bases align to TRBD2. The CDR3 spans 17 residues. The trim removed 6 bases at V and 0 bases at J, leaving 9 bases unmatched. The germline V gene has CDR1 SGDLS and CDR2 YYNGEE. Using reference TRBV9 and TRBJ2-6 for the parts outside the CDR3, the full variable domain is DSGVTQTPKHLITATGQRVTLRCSPRSGDLSVYWYQQSLDQGLQFLIQYYNGEERAKGNILERFSAQQFPDLHSELNLSSLELGDSALYFCASTLSGVSSGANVLTFGAGSRLTVL.